These 27 T cell receptor beta chains share one sample of origin, sequenced in a study of blood T cell repertoires in COVID-19. Assay: immunoSEQ multiplex PCR; the TCRdb copy retains only in-frame clones and omits some. The sample carries fewer than 150,000 clones, over 70% recorded once. The sequenced sample was peripheral blood. The source is a man older than 75 with acute or convalescent COVID-19.

This clone was seen only a few times. The chain carries TRBV3-1 (or the pseudogene TRBV3-2) and TRBJ2-5; the D gene is possibly TRBD2 (6 bases). Germline-derived CDR1 and CDR2 are LGHDT and YNNKEL (reference sequence). The length of the CDR3 is 15 residues. Trimming left V 4 bases short and J 2 bases short, with 14 bases between. The DNA of the CDR3 is TGTGCCAGCAGCCCAACTCGGGGGATGCAAGAGACCCAGTACTTC. Amino acid sequence: CASSPTRGMQETQYF.

The chain combines TRBV6-5 with TRBJ1-1; no firm D call. Trimming cost V 6 bases and J 8 bases, with 16 bases left between them. The germline gives CDR1 MNHEY, CDR2 SVGAGI. CDR3 size: 13 residues. The CDR3 region is CASSPQVRGEAFF. CDR3 DNA sequence: TGTGCCAGCAGCCCGCAAGTCAGAGGCGAAGCTTTCTTT.

The J gene is TRBJ2-6, the V gene TRBV3-1 (or the pseudogene TRBV3-2), with D hard to call. The germline V gene has CDR1 LGHDT and CDR2 YNNKEL (reference sequence). The CDR3 totals 12 residues. The CDR3 nucleotides are TGTGCTTGTGGGCACGGGGCCAACGTCCTGACTTTC. Its protein product is CACGHGANVLTF.

The chain combines TRBV28 with TRBJ1-2, with TRBD1 as a possible D gene (6 bases). The germline V gene has CDR1 MDHEN and CDR2 SYDVKM. This CDR3 comprises 12 residues. V was shortened by 11 bases and J by 1 base, with 11 bases between the two germline ends. CDR3 loop: CAGGLGNYGYTF. The CDR3 nucleotides are TGTGCCGGGGGCTTGGGTAACTATGGCTACACCTTC.

This sequence joins TRBV28 and TRBJ2-1; D not resolved. Germline V gene lookup returns CDR1 MDHEN and CDR2 SYDVKM. V gave up 5 bases and J gave up 2 bases, with 13 bases separating them. The CDR3 loop spans 15 amino acids. The CDR3 region has the DNA TGTGCCAGCAGTCCCCTGTGGGCAGCCTACAATGAGCAGTTCTTC. It codes for CASSPLWAAYNEQFF.

V and J are TRBV6-5 and TRBJ1-5, with 10 bases fitting TRBD1. Germline V gene data show CDR1 as MNHEY and CDR2 as SVGAGI. J gave up 5 bases and V 6 bases, and 7 bases lay outside the gene matches. The CDR3 contains 15 residues. CDR3 loop: CASRDGTGVDQPQHF. Here the CDR3 DNA reads TGTGCCAGCAGAGACGGGACAGGGGTGGATCAGCCCCAGCATTTT.

The chain recombines TRBV18 with TRBJ1-1, with 9 bases identical to TRBD1. The V segment lost 6 bases and the J segment 1 base; nucleotides outside the gene matches: 6. The CDR3 is 15 amino acids. Germline assignment: CDR1 KGHSH and CDR2 LQKENI. The CDR3 here is CASSTQGAENTEAFF. The CDR3 nucleotides are TGTGCCAGCTCGACACAGGGGGCTGAGAACACTGAAGCTTTCTTT.

The genes are TRBV5-4 and TRBJ2-5; 8 nucleotides agree with TRBD1. V lost 1 base, J lost 4 bases, and 3 bases stayed unmatched. This CDR3 contains 14 residues. Germline values: CDR1 SGHNT, CDR2 YYREEE (reference sequence). This CDR3 is CASSLFQGAETQYF. The CDR3 nucleotides are TGTGCCAGCAGCTTGTTCCAGGGGGCAGAGACCCAGTACTTC.

The table lists this clone with a few counts. The gene calls are TRBV2 and TRBJ1-2; 8 nucleotides agree with TRBD1. CDR3 length: 13 amino acids. V lost 9 bases, J lost 5 bases, and 8 bases stayed unmatched. The germline gives CDR1 SNHLY, CDR2 FYNNEI. The CDR3 region has the DNA TGTGCCAGTCGACAGGGGATCTTTTATGGCTACACCTTC. Protein: CASRQGIFYGYTF.

A single count supports this clone. The V and J genes are TRBV10-1 and TRBJ2-1; 8 bases are a match to TRBD2. The CDR3 sequence is 14 residues long. V trimming: 6 bases; J trimming: 3 bases; junction bases outside the gene matches: 4. Germline V gives CDR1 WNHNN, CDR2 SYGVQD (reference sequence). The CDR3 loop is CASSGGEFYNEQFF. DNA of the CDR3: TGCGCCAGCAGCGGGGGGGAGTTCTACAATGAGCAGTTCTTC.

The V call is TRBV10-3, the J call TRBJ2-3; TRBD2 agrees at 8 bases. CDR1 is ENHRY, CDR2 SYGVKD, per germline. J gave up 1 base and V 4 bases, and 4 bases lay outside the gene matches. The CDR3 totals 15 residues. CDR3 sequence: CAISGGTRGTDTQYF. Written as DNA, the CDR3 is TGTGCCATCAGTGGCGGGACTAGGGGCACAGATACGCAGTATTTT.

V is TRBV9 and J is TRBJ2-3; 9 positions match TRBD2. This CDR3 is 14 amino acids long. Germline CDR1 is SGDLS and CDR2 is YYNGEE. The ends lost 3 bases at V and 2 bases at J; junction bases unmatched: 1. The CDR3 here is CASSGLAATDTQYF. CDR3 bases: TGTGCCAGCAGCGGACTAGCGGCCACAGATACGCAGTATTTT.

J is TRBJ2-5 and V is TRBV7-9; D not certain. Trimming took 5 bases from V and 5 from J, leaving 12 bases between them. Germline V gene data show CDR1 as SEHNR and CDR2 as FQNEAQ (reference sequence). This CDR3 contains 13 residues. In DNA form, the CDR3 reads TGTGCCAGCAGCCTCGGAGCTACGGAGACCCAGTACTTC. This gives the protein CASSLGATETQYF.

The J gene is TRBJ2-1, the V gene TRBV11-1; 7 positions match TRBD2. The CDR3 runs 14 residues. V gave up 5 bases and J gave up 6 bases; unmatched junction bases: 7. Germline CDR1 is SGHAT and CDR2 is FQDESV (reference sequence). The CDR3 region has the DNA TGTGCCAGCAGCCGGGACTATTCCCTCAATGAGCAGTTCTTC. Encoded protein: CASSRDYSLNEQFF.

This clone was detected only once. The chain has TRBV7-9 and TRBJ2-4; 8 positions agree with TRBD1. The V and J ends lost 4 bases and 4 bases, in that order; junction bases with no gene match: 3. CDR1 and CDR2 (germline): SEHNR, FQNEAQ (reference sequence). This CDR3 contains 14 residues. Written as DNA, the CDR3 is TGTGCCAGCAGCTCGTGGACAGGGAAAAACATTCAGTACTTC. Its protein product is CASSSWTGKNIQYF. Complete variable domain (other parts from reference TRBV7-9 and TRBJ2-4): DTGVSQNPRHKITKRGQNVTFRCDPISEHNRLYWYRQTLGQGPEFLTYFQNEAQLEKSRLLSDRFSAERPKGSFSTLEIQRTEQGDSAMYLCASSSWTGKNIQYFGAGTRLSVL.

J is TRBJ1-1 and V is TRBV5-5; 8 nucleotides line up with TRBD1. The germline CDR1 and CDR2 sequences are SGHKS and YYEKEE (reference sequence). Trimming took 5 bases from V and 3 from J; bases not matched to a gene: 3. The CDR3 runs to 13 residues. DNA of the CDR3: TGTGCCAGCAGTCAACAGGGGGACACTGAAGCTTTCTTT. Translation gives CASSQQGDTEAFF.

V is TRBV6-6 and J is TRBJ2-3; maybe TRBD2 (5 bases). This CDR3 comprises 13 residues. V was pared by 6 bases and J by 8 bases, with 15 bases between. CDR1 and CDR2 from the germline V gene are MNHNY and SVGAGI (reference sequence). CDR3 DNA sequence: TGTGCCAGCAGCCCGACGAGCAGCGGTACGCAGTATTTT. Encoded protein: CASSPTSSGTQYF.

This clone was picked up one time. This chain links TRBV6-5 with TRBJ2-2, with 7 bases lining up with TRBD1. Germline V CDR1 and CDR2: MNHEY, SVGAGI. The length of the CDR3 is 14 residues. V trimming: 8 bases; J trimming: 1 base; junction bases outside the gene matches: 4. As DNA, the CDR3 is TGTGCCAGCGCCCGGACAGGGAACACCGGGGAGCTGTTTTTT. Its protein is CASARTGNTGELFF.

This clone has only one observation. The chain has TRBV7-2 and TRBJ1-5; D is uncertain. The CDR3 runs to 15 residues. V was pared by 0 bases and J by 2 bases, with 8 bases between. Germline V CDR1 and CDR2: SGHTA, FQGNSA. CDR3 in DNA: TGTGCCAGCAGCTTAGCGCAGGATGGCAATCAGCCCCAGCATTTT. Amino acid sequence: CASSLAQDGNQPQHF.

V usage is TRBV7-8 and J usage is TRBJ1-2; the D gene is possibly TRBD1 (5 bases). CDR1 is SGHVS and CDR2 is FQNEAQ in the germline V gene. Trimming stripped 5 bases from V and 4 bases from J, with 20 bases between. The CDR3 spans 16 residues. The CDR3 reads CASSPTRVGQSYGYTF. CDR3 nucleotides: TGTGCCAGCAGCCCTACTCGTGTAGGACAAAGCTATGGCTACACCTTC.

The genes are TRBV5-1 and TRBJ2-5; 8 bases are shared with TRBD1. Germline lookup yields CDR1 SGHRS and CDR2 YFSETQ. This CDR3 contains 14 residues. V was pared by 2 bases and J by 2 bases, with 2 bases of the junction left unmatched. The CDR3 sequence: CASSFGQGQETQYF. The CDR3 bases are TGCGCCAGCAGCTTCGGACAGGGTCAAGAGACCCAGTACTTC.

This chain connects TRBV6-2 or TRBV6-3 to TRBJ1-5; unclear D gene. This CDR3 has 16 amino acids. V lost 6 bases, J lost 0 bases, and 15 bases lay in between. CDR1 is MNHEY and CDR2 is SVGEGT in the germline V gene. The CDR3 sequence is CASSPRQYYSNQPQHF. In DNA form, the CDR3 reads TGTGCCAGCAGCCCTCGCCAGTACTATAGCAATCAGCCCCAGCATTTT.

In its sample, this clone was seen once. The chain couples TRBV2 to TRBJ1-3; D is uncertain. CDR1 and CDR2 (germline): SNHLY, FYNNEI. This CDR3 is 14 amino acids long. V gave up 3 bases and J gave up 2 bases, with 8 bases separating them. Here the CDR3 DNA reads TGTGCCAGCAGTGACACGGTCACTGGAAACACCATATATTTT. The encoded protein is CASSDTVTGNTIYF.

The chain links TRBV3-1 (or the pseudogene TRBV3-2) to TRBJ2-7; D not certain. V shed 4 bases and J shed 5 bases, with 6 bases lying between them. Germline values: CDR1 LGHDT, CDR2 YNNKEL (reference sequence). CDR3 length: 11 amino acids. CDR3: CASSLVNEQYF. CDR3 DNA sequence: TGTGCCAGCAGCCTCGTTAACGAGCAGTACTTC.

This clone was picked up a small number of times. CDR3: CASSLGDRGRSPLHF. The CDR3 DNA is TGTGCCAGCAGCTTAGGTGACAGGGGGCGATCACCCCTCCACTTT. This rearrangement joins TRBV7-8 to TRBJ1-6; 10 bases agree with TRBD1. CDR1 and CDR2 from the germline V gene are SGHVS and FQNEAQ. V lost 1 base and J lost 10; bases outside the gene matches: 4. The length of the CDR3 is 15 residues.

J is TRBJ2-2 and V is TRBV5-1; the D gene is possibly TRBD1 (5 bases). The germline CDR1 and CDR2 sequences are SGHRS and YFSETQ. The CDR3 has 16 residues. V lost 0 bases and J lost 0, with 9 bases in between. CDR3 DNA: TGCGCCAGCAGCTTGGGGGGCCGCCCGAACACCGGGGAGCTGTTTTTT. Protein sequence: CASSLGGRPNTGELFF. Full variable domain (rest looked up from reference TRBV5-1 and TRBJ2-2): KAGVTQTPRYLIKTRGQQVTLSCSPISGHRSVSWYQQTPGQGLQFLFEYFSETQRNKGNFPGRFSGRQFSNSRSEMNVSTLELGDSALYLCASSLGGRPNTGELFFGEGSRLTVL.

The J gene is TRBJ1-6, the V gene TRBV3-1 (or the pseudogene TRBV3-2), with 7 positions matching TRBD1. After removal of 4 bases from V and 7 bases from J, the junction contained 10 bases not matched to a gene. This CDR3 contains 16 residues. Per germline, CDR1 LGHDT and CDR2 YNNKEL (reference sequence). CDR3 protein: CASSRRGGTANSPLHF. The CDR3 region has the DNA TGTGCCAGCAGCCGTCGGGGTGGGACAGCAAATTCACCCCTCCACTTT.